This T cell receptor beta chain appears in the sequencing data of a study of beta chain features in type 1 diabetes. The overall study: Cell yields, gender and age were comparable in patients and healthy donors. General study results and limits: When Type 1 diabetes patients were examined, their TCRB CDR3s proved moderately but significantly shorter in all four CD4+ subsets.

The entirety of the isolated RNA underwent reverse transcription, so expressed TCRB transcripts were sequenced. Some clones are missing from TCRdb's copy, which holds only in-frame ones; the method was immunoSEQ multiplex PCR. Among roughly 53,000 clones listed, roughly 40% were seen once. This clone was counted only a few times. What it binds is unknown. Sorted CD4+ subsets: naive, central memory, regulatory, stem cell-like memory (CD45RO/CCR7/CD25/CD127/CD95/CD27 panel). Purities in excess of 95% were seen in all sorted populations. The V segment lost 4 bases and the J segment 3 bases; nucleotides outside the gene matches: 9. Germline CDR1 and CDR2: SGHNT and YYREEE (reference sequence). The CDR3 covers 15 residues.

This TCR came from a man aged 25-45 years with type 1 diabetes. The sample consisted of Tregs from blood. V usage is TRBV5-4 and J usage is TRBJ2-5; 7 bases are a match to TRBD2. This chain's CDR3 is CASSGGGGGKETQYF. The CDR3 nucleotides are TGTGCCAGCAGCGGCGGGGGAGGAGGGAAAGAGACCCAGTACTTC. Full variable domain (missing parts from reference TRBV5-4 and TRBJ2-5): ETGVTQSPTHLIKTRGQQVTLRCSSQSGHNTVSWYQQALGQGPQFIFQYYREEENGRGNFPPRFSGLQFPNYSSELNVNALELDDSALYLCASSGGGGGKETQYFGPGTRLLVL.